Following are 29 T cell receptor beta chains from one sample sequenced in a study of glioma-infiltrating T cells. Using RNA template, CDR3s of TCR alpha and beta were amplified with iRepertoire arm-PCR. TCRdb used MiXCR to reprocess the multiplex PCR reads, holding one entry per CDR3 protein. The table shows under 200,000 distinct CDR3 sequences, with around 40% occurring only once. The sequencing sample was made of glioma tissue, nonneoplastic brain tissue, or PBMCs (not recorded which). The receptors come from a human donor with low-grade glioma or glioblastoma, undergoing nonglioma brain surgery, or in good health (not recorded which).

With regard to this clonotype: This may arise from a read error, as a much more abundant clone is one base away. This chain uses TRBV20-1 with TRBJ2-1; 10 nucleotides agree with TRBD2. The CDR3 consists of 15 residues. The germline V gene encodes CDR1 DFQATT and CDR2 SNEGSKA (reference sequence). The CDR3 coding sequence is TGCACTGCTAGACCAAGCGGGAGGGCCCGGAATGAGCAGTTCTTC. Encoded protein: CTARPSGRARNEQFF.

On this clonotype itself: The germline gene is not matched at one end of the junction; a read error may be the cause. The chain uses TRBV4-2 and TRBJ1-5; no clear D. Germline assignment: CDR1 LGHNA and CDR2 YNFKEQ. The CDR3 runs to 18 residues. CDR3 bases: TGTGCCAGCAGCCAAGATCCCCAGCCGGCCTATAGCAATCAGCCCAAGCATTTT. Translating it yields CASSQDPQPAYSNQPKHF.

This clonotype has ten or more counts. This sequence joins TRBV20-1 and TRBJ1-2; D may be TRBD1 (5 bases). This CDR3 contains 14 residues. The V gene's germline CDR1 is DFQATT and CDR2 SNEGSKA (reference sequence). V was clipped by 1 base and J by 6 bases, with 15 bases between them. In DNA form, the CDR3 reads TGCAGTGCTAGAGCGGGGCGGGAAAGCAATGGCTACACCTTC. Its protein is CSARAGRESNGYTF.

The rearrangement uses TRBV2 and TRBJ2-2; D is undetermined. The CDR3 has 14 residues. The ends were cut back, 7 bases at V and 2 bases at J, with 11 bases in the middle. Per germline, CDR1 SNHLY and CDR2 FYNNEI. CDR3 region: CASKLYSNTGELFF. CDR3 DNA: TGTGCCAGCAAGTTGTACTCCAACACCGGGGAGCTGTTTTTT.

This clonotype has at least ten counts. The chain uses TRBV28 and TRBJ2-1, with D unresolved. Germline-derived CDR1 and CDR2 are MDHEN and SYDVKM. The CDR3 spans 14 residues. V was pared by 4 bases and J by 8 bases, with 15 bases between. The DNA for the CDR3 is TGTGCCAGCAGTTCGACTCGACGGTTCGATGAGCAGTTCTTC. Protein sequence: CASSSTRRFDEQFF.

This clonotype was observed at least ten times. The chain carries TRBV6-6 and TRBJ1-5; no firm D call. CDR1 is MNHNY, CDR2 SVGAGI, per germline (reference sequence). V was clipped by 2 bases and J by 0 bases, with 11 bases between them. The CDR3 has 16 amino acids. Here the CDR3 reads CASSYRRTRSNQPQHF. The DNA for the CDR3 is TGTGCCAGCAGTTACCGGAGGACGCGTAGCAATCAGCCCCAGCATTTT.

This clonotype turned up a few times. The chain joins TRBV2 to TRBJ2-3, with TRBD1 identical over 11 bases. The CDR3 covers 16 residues. Trimming removed 3 bases from V and 4 bases from J; junction bases left unmatched: 6. Germline V gives CDR1 SNHLY, CDR2 FYNNEI. CDR3 coding DNA: TGTGCCAGCAGTGACTTAAGGACAGGGGGCCCAGATACGCAGTATTTT. As protein: CASSDLRTGGPDTQYF.

Worth noting for this clonotype: This may be a read error, as it is one base from a much larger clone. The chain couples TRBV3-1 to TRBJ2-3; D is uncertain. CDR1 and CDR2 from the germline V gene are LGHDT and YNNKEL (reference sequence). This CDR3 is 16 amino acids long. The CDR3 protein is CARSQEARTTVDTQYF. The CDR3, as DNA: TGTGCCAGAAGCCAAGAAGCAAGGACGACCGTAGATACGCAGTATTTT.

The chain combines TRBV19 with TRBJ1-4; D uncertain. The CDR3 extends over 15 amino acids. The germline gives CDR1 LNHDA, CDR2 SQIVND (reference sequence). V was pared by 5 bases and J by 5 bases, with 15 bases between. The chain's CDR3 is CASSPRQGVNEKLFF. DNA of the CDR3: TGTGCCAGTAGTCCAAGACAAGGCGTCAATGAAAAACTGTTTTTT. Full variable domain (rest looked up from reference TRBV19 and TRBJ1-4): DGGITQSPKYLFRKEGQNVTLSCEQNLNHDAMYWYRQDPGQGLRLIYYSQIVNDFQKGDIAEGYSVSREKKESFPLTVTSAQKNPTAFYLCASSPRQGVNEKLFFGSGTQLSVL.

As concerns this clonotype: This may be a read error, as it is one base from a much larger clone. The chain has TRBV7-6 and TRBJ1-4; D not resolved. CDR3 size: 12 residues. Germline V gene data show CDR1 as SGHVS and CDR2 as FNYEAQ. DNA for the CDR3: TGTCCCAGCAGCTTAGGAGGATTCAAACTGTTTTTT. Translated, it gives CPSSLGGFKLFF.

This clonotype was detected only once. One end of the junction varies from germline; a read error may be responsible. The chain couples TRBV30 to TRBJ1-3; D not certain. The CDR3 is 12 amino acids. Germline V CDR1 and CDR2: GTSNPN, SVGIG (reference sequence). The CDR3, as DNA: TGTTCCTGGAGTGTAACCGTCAACACCATATATTTT. Translated, it gives CSWSVTVNTIYF.

The chain couples TRBV28 to TRBJ1-2; no definite D call. V was trimmed by 6 bases and J by 2 bases, leaving 13 bases between them. Germline V gene data show CDR1 as MDHEN and CDR2 as SYDVKM. The CDR3 totals 14 residues. The CDR3 DNA follows: TGTGCCAGCAGCTTGGATGACTGGAACTATGGCTACACCTTC. It translates to CASSLDDWNYGYTF.

This clonotype was found many times. The chain joins TRBV20-1 to TRBJ2-7; tentative D call: TRBD1 (5 bases). This CDR3 has 13 residues. The V gene's germline CDR1 is DFQATT and CDR2 SNEGSKA (reference sequence). Trimming took off 0 bases at V and 3 bases at J, with 9 bases between the two ends. The CDR3 DNA sequence: TGCAGTGCTAGAGATTGGGGCCGCTACGAGCAGTACTTC. Encoded protein: CSARDWGRYEQYF.

About this clonotype itself: This clone may be a read error of a much larger clone one base away. The chain joins TRBV10-1 to TRBJ2-1; tentatively, D is TRBD2 (5 bases). V was pared by 10 bases and J by 7 bases, with 20 bases between. There are 14 residues in the CDR3. Germline V gives CDR1 WNHNN, CDR2 SYGVQD (reference sequence). DNA for the CDR3: TGCGCCACCAATTTATCTAGCAGCGGTAATGAGCAGTTCTTC. Its translation: CATNLSSSGNEQFF.

The sample holds many counts of this clonotype. The chain uses TRBV25-1 and TRBJ1-5, with D possibly matching TRBD1 (6 bases). Between the trimmed V and J ends, which lost 6 bases and 2 bases, there was a span of 14 bases. This CDR3 spans 15 amino acids. Germline V gives CDR1 MGHDK, CDR2 SYGVNS. CDR3 DNA sequence: TGTGCCAGCAGACAGACAGGAGTCGGCAATCAGCCCCAGCATTTT. It encodes CASRQTGVGNQPQHF. Complete variable domain (other parts from reference TRBV25-1 and TRBJ1-5): EADIYQTPRYLVIGTGKKITLECSQTMGHDKMYWYQQDPGMELHLIHYSYGVNSTEKGDLSSESTVSRIRTEHFPLTLESARPSHTSQYLCASRQTGVGNQPQHFGDGTRLSIL.

This clonotype was observed at least ten times. This chain connects TRBV4-2 to TRBJ1-1, with no clear D. CDR3 length equals 14 residues. V lost 7 bases, J lost 0 bases, and 12 bases lay in between. CDR1 and CDR2 (germline): LGHNA, YNFKEQ. CDR3 nucleotide sequence: TGTGCCAGCAAATGGGCTGCACTGAACACTGAAGCTTTCTTT. It yields the protein CASKWAALNTEAFF.

This clonotype was observed many times. The chain has TRBV7-2 and TRBJ1-6; D ambiguous. The V gene lost 4 bases and the J gene lost 10 bases, with 8 bases spanning the gap. This CDR3 is built from 12 residues. CDR1 is SGHTA and CDR2 is FQGNSA in the germline V gene. The CDR3 nucleotides are TGTGCCAGCAGCTCGGTAGGGTCACCCCTCCACTTT. Protein sequence: CASSSVGSPLHF.

This clonotype was seen only a few times. The V call is TRBV4-1, the J call TRBJ1-6, with D maybe TRBD1 (5 bases). The V and J ends lost 0 bases and 10 bases respectively, with 7 bases between them. From germline, CDR1 is MGHRA and CDR2 YSYEKL. The CDR3 contains 13 residues. Written as DNA, the CDR3 is TGCGCCAGCAGCCAAGATAGGGACTCACCCCTCCACTTT. Protein sequence: CASSQDRDSPLHF.

A note on this clonotype: This sequence may be a read error, since a much larger clone differs from it by one base. The chain combines TRBV20-1 with TRBJ2-7, with 8 bases that match TRBD1. The junction had 14 bases not matched to a gene; V was cut back by 7 bases and J by 6 bases. CDR1 is DFQATT, CDR2 SNEGSKA, per germline (reference sequence). This CDR3 contains 14 residues. The DNA for the CDR3 is TGCAGTGGTATCGACAGGGGAAGGGTGGTCGAGCAGTACTTC. Translated: CSGIDRGRVVEQYF.

This clonotype showed up many times. The chain has TRBV29-1 and TRBJ2-3, with D perhaps TRBD2 (7 bases). V was trimmed by 7 bases and J by 6 bases, leaving 17 bases between them. Germline V gene lookup returns CDR1 SQVTM and CDR2 ANQGSEA. CDR3 length: 13 amino acids. In nucleotides, the CDR3 is TGCAGCGGGGGGGGCAGGGGAGCGGATACGCAGTATTTT. It translates to CSGGGRGADTQYF.

About this clonotype itself: With a much larger clone just one base away, this may be a read error. The chain is built from TRBV2 and TRBJ1-1; D is undetermined. The germline gives CDR1 SNHLY, CDR2 FYNNEI. This CDR3 has 13 residues. V was shortened by 7 bases and J by 4 bases, with 13 bases between the two germline ends. The CDR3 DNA follows: TGTGCCAGCAAGTTAGGGCATACCACTGAAGCTTTCTTT. It is translated as CASKLGHTTEAFF.

The gene calls are TRBV20-1 and TRBJ1-1; D unresolved. Germline values: CDR1 DFQATT, CDR2 SNEGSKA (reference sequence). The CDR3 totals 12 residues. V shed 5 bases and J shed 5 bases, with 12 bases lying between them. This CDR3 reads CSAHGLTTEAFF. The CDR3 DNA follows: TGCAGTGCTCATGGACTTACTACTGAAGCTTTCTTT.

As concerns this clonotype: A much larger clone differs by one base, so this may be a read error. This chain connects TRBV20-1 to TRBJ2-1; possible D gene TRBD1, 5 bases. The closer fit of TRBJ2-7 to the DNA end suggests the J call may be wrong. The CDR3 sequence is 14 residues long. Germline CDR1 DFQATT, CDR2 SNEGSKA (reference sequence). CDR3 sequence: CSSRDTGDDYEQYF. The DNA of the CDR3 is TGCAGTTCTAGAGATACAGGAGATGATTACGAGCAGTACTTC.

V and J are TRBV12-3 or TRBV12-4 and TRBJ2-1; D may be TRBD1 or TRBD2 (7 bases each). With 6 bases removed from V and 6 bases from J, the gap between germline ends came to 21 bases. CDR3 size: 16 residues. Written as DNA, the CDR3 is TGTGCCAGCAGAGGCAGCACAGGGGAGGGGGGCAATGAGCAGTTCTTC. This translates into CASRGSTGEGGNEQFF.

Notes on this clonotype: Being one base from a much bigger clone, this may be a read error. The chain uses TRBV7-2 and TRBJ1-6; perhaps TRBD1 as D (5 bases). CDR3 length: 16 amino acids. The V end was cut by 5 bases, the J end by 6 bases, with 17 bases between. Germline V gene sequence: CDR1 SGHTA, CDR2 FQGNSA. The DNA for the CDR3 is TGTGCCAGCAGCATAGGGGAACCGTTAACTAATTCACCCCTCCACTTT. Translated, it gives CASSIGEPLTNSPLHF.

This clonotype appeared many times. The rearrangement links TRBV28 to TRBJ1-5, with D perhaps matching TRBD1 (6 bases). V was cut by 4 bases and J by 5 bases, with 6 bases left in between. This CDR3 has 12 residues. Germline CDR1 reads MDHEN; CDR2 reads SYDVKM. CDR3 loop: CASSSGDQPQHF. DNA for the CDR3: TGTGCCAGCAGTTCAGGGGATCAGCCCCAGCATTTT.

This clonotype appeared many times. This rearrangement joins TRBV7-2 to TRBJ2-7; TRBD2 agrees at 8 bases. Germline values: CDR1 SGHTA, CDR2 FQGNSA. V lost 5 bases to trimming and J lost 6 bases; unmatched junction nucleotides: 9. The CDR3 has 14 residues. CDR3 in DNA: TGTGCCAGCAGCACTCCCGGGACTAGAGTCGAGCAGTACTTC. Translating gives CASSTPGTRVEQYF.

Comment on this clonotype: This may be a read error: a much more frequent sequence differs by one nucleotide. The chain is built from TRBV20-1 and TRBJ2-4; D unresolved. From germline, CDR1 is DFQATT and CDR2 SNEGSKA (reference sequence). V was cut by 6 bases and J by 0 bases, with 15 bases left in between. The CDR3 has 15 residues. The CDR3 coding sequence is TGCAGTGCCCACCCGCTGGTTGGAGCCAAAAACATTCAGTACTTC. Encoded protein: CSAHPLVGAKNIQYF.

The gene calls are TRBV7-2 and TRBJ2-2; tentatively, D is TRBD1 or TRBD2 (5 bases each). Germline CDR1 reads SGHTA; CDR2 reads FQGNSA. There are 15 residues in the CDR3. Deletions cut 1 base from V and 7 bases from J, with 13 bases between. CDR3 in DNA: TGTGCCAGCAGCTTAGTTCCCGGGGCGGTCGGGGAGCTGTTTTTT. This gives the protein CASSLVPGAVGELFF.